The 14 T cell receptor beta chains in this list originate from one sample, sequenced in a study of T cell responses to AZD1222 COVID-19 vaccine. The method was immunoSEQ multiplex PCR; TCRdb's version includes in-frame clones alone and lacks a portion of them. The sample contains roughly 120,000 clones, over 75% of which appear only once. The sequences come from peripheral blood, collected on day 0 of AZD1222 vaccination. The receptors here all came from an adult in good health.

The chain recombines TRBV6-4 with TRBJ2-3; 12 positions match TRBD2. The V gene end was trimmed by 2 bases and the J gene end by 4 bases; junction bases not matched to a gene: 1. From germline, CDR1 is MRHNA and CDR2 SNTAGT. The CDR3 sequence is 15 residues long. The CDR3 protein is CASSDGLAGSDTQYF. The CDR3, as DNA: TGTGCCAGCAGTGACGGACTAGCGGGATCAGATACGCAGTATTTT.

For the CDR3, the DNA is TGTGCCAGCTCACCACAGGGGGAGGTTACTGAAGCTTTCTTT. Translation gives CASSPQGEVTEAFF. The gene calls are TRBV18 and TRBJ1-1; perhaps TRBD1 as D (6 bases). V gave up 1 base and J gave up 5 bases, with 11 bases separating them. This CDR3 spans 14 amino acids. Germline CDR1 KGHSH, CDR2 LQKENI.

This clone rates as medium-sized. The J gene is TRBJ2-1, the V gene TRBV6-5, with D perhaps TRBD2 (6 bases). Germline CDR1 is MNHEY and CDR2 is SVGAGI. This CDR3 spans 13 amino acids. V was pared by 6 bases and J by 10 bases, with 16 bases between. The CDR3 spells CASSPGLLGEQFF. DNA for the CDR3: TGTGCCAGCAGCCCGGGACTCTTGGGAGAGCAGTTCTTC.

CDR3 coding DNA: TGCGCCAGCAGCCCGCGGACAGGGGGAAGCACTGAAGCTTTCTTT. As protein: CASSPRTGGSTEAFF. V and J are TRBV5-1 and TRBJ1-1; TRBD1 aligns across 10 bases. The germline gives CDR1 SGHRS, CDR2 YFSETQ. V shed 4 bases, J shed 4 bases, and the junction held 7 bases outside the gene matches. The CDR3 has 15 amino acids. Looking up the rest from reference TRBV5-1 and TRBJ1-1 gives the full variable domain: KAGVTQTPRYLIKTRGQQVTLSCSPISGHRSVSWYQQTPGQGLQFLFEYFSETQRNKGNFPGRFSGRQFSNSRSEMNVSTLELGDSALYLCASSPRTGGSTEAFFGQGTRLTVV.

V and J are TRBV19 and TRBJ1-5, with 7 bases lining up with TRBD1. CDR1 and CDR2 (germline): LNHDA, SQIVND (reference sequence). The CDR3 runs 14 residues. V was pared by 9 bases and J by 6 bases, with 11 bases of the junction left unmatched. CDR3: CASSVQGSGQPQHF. Written as DNA, the CDR3 is TGTGCCAGCTCTGTACAGGGGAGTGGTCAGCCCCAGCATTTT.

The chain couples TRBV7-9 to TRBJ2-3; 8 positions agree with TRBD1. Germline lookup yields CDR1 SEHNR and CDR2 FQNEAQ (reference sequence). V dropped 4 bases and J dropped 0; count of bases not matched to a gene: 3. The CDR3 runs 15 residues. The CDR3 nucleotides read TGTGCCAGCAGCTCTCGACAGGGGAGCACAGATACGCAGTATTTT. Encoded protein: CASSSRQGSTDTQYF. Complete variable domain (other parts from reference TRBV7-9 and TRBJ2-3): DTGVSQNPRHKITKRGQNVTFRCDPISEHNRLYWYRQTLGQGPEFLTYFQNEAQLEKSRLLSDRFSAERPKGSFSTLEIQRTEQGDSAMYLCASSSRQGSTDTQYFGPGTRLTVL.

This chain joins TRBV11-3 and TRBJ2-7; D is perhaps TRBD2 (5 bases). Trimming stripped 1 base from V and 4 bases from J, with 17 bases between. This CDR3 comprises 16 residues. CDR1 SGHNT and CDR2 YENEEA come from the germline V gene. The CDR3 nucleotides are TGTGCCAGCAGCTTAGGCCCGCAGCGGTTATCTTACGAGCAGTACTTC. It yields the protein CASSLGPQRLSYEQYF.

This clone was seen only a few times. The genes are TRBV5-6 and TRBJ2-1; 10 bases line up with TRBD1. CDR1 is SGHDT and CDR2 is YYEEEE in the germline V gene. This CDR3 has 14 amino acids. V trimming: 4 bases; J trimming: 5 bases; junction bases outside the gene matches: 3. CDR3 DNA sequence: TGTGCCAGCAGCGTAGACAGGGGGCACAATGAGCAGTTCTTC. Protein: CASSVDRGHNEQFF.

V is TRBV2 and J is TRBJ1-6; no firm D call. Trimming removed 4 bases at V and 5 bases at J, with 15 bases between. Germline V gives CDR1 SNHLY, CDR2 FYNNEI. The CDR3 length is 16 residues. CDR3: CASSGAEETHNSPLHF. As DNA, the CDR3 is TGTGCCAGCAGTGGGGCAGAAGAGACTCATAATTCACCCCTCCACTTT.

The chain uses TRBV9 and TRBJ2-2, with a tentative D call TRBD2 (5 bases). From germline, CDR1 is SGDLS and CDR2 YYNGEE. V was shortened by 6 bases and J by 6 bases, with 21 bases between the two germline ends. This CDR3 is built from 16 residues. The CDR3 here is CASILGTAFKAGELFF. CDR3 nucleotide sequence: TGTGCCAGCATACTAGGCACCGCCTTTAAGGCCGGGGAGCTGTTTTTT.

The chain links TRBV4-2 to TRBJ1-2; D possibly corresponds to TRBD1 (6 bases). Germline V gene lookup returns CDR1 LGHNA and CDR2 YNFKEQ. This CDR3 contains 15 residues. V was shortened by 0 bases and J by 2 bases, with 10 bases between the two germline ends. The CDR3 DNA is TGTGCCAGCAGCCAAGAAGCGGGGGCCAACTATGGCTACACCTTC. This sequence encodes CASSQEAGANYGYTF.

This chain joins TRBV4-1 and TRBJ2-1; D is undetermined. The CDR3 length is 18 residues. The ends were cut back, 1 base at V and 5 bases at J, with 21 bases in the middle. Germline CDR1 MGHRA, CDR2 YSYEKL. The CDR3 DNA reads as TGCGCCAGCAGCCAAGTTCCTAGTGGTGCCGTTCCAAACAATGAGCAGTTCTTC. This codes for CASSQVPSGAVPNNEQFF.

The rearrangement uses TRBV5-6 and TRBJ2-7; D ambiguous. With 2 bases removed from V and 5 bases from J, the gap between germline ends came to 5 bases. The CDR3 runs to 11 residues. Germline values: CDR1 SGHDT, CDR2 YYEEEE. The CDR3 region is CASSLRDEQYF. The CDR3 DNA reads as TGTGCCAGCAGCTTAAGGGACGAGCAGTACTTC.

The chain recombines TRBV18 with TRBJ2-7; 7 bases fit TRBD1. CDR3 size: 13 residues. V was clipped by 8 bases and J by 1 base; unmatched bases: 5. Per germline, CDR1 KGHSH and CDR2 LQKENI. CDR3 sequence: CASGGQKSYEQYF. The CDR3 coding sequence is TGTGCCAGCGGGGGACAGAAGTCCTACGAGCAGTACTTC.